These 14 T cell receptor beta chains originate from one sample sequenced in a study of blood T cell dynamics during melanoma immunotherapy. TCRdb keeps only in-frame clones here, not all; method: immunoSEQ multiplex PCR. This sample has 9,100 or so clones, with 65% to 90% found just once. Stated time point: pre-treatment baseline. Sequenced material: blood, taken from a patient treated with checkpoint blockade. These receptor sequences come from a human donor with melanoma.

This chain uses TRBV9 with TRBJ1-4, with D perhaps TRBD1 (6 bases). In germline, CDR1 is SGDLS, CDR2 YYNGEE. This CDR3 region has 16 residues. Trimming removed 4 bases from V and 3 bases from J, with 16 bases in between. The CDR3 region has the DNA TGTGCCAGCAGCCCGACTTTGGGGGCAGCTAATGAAAAACTGTTTTTT. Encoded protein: CASSPTLGAANEKLFF.

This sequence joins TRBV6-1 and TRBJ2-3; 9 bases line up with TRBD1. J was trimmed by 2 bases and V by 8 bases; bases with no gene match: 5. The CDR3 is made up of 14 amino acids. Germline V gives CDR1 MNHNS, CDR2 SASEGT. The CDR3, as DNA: TGTGCCAGCGCCGGGACAGGGCCCACAGATACGCAGTATTTT. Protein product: CASAGTGPTDTQYF.

Here the CDR3 DNA reads TGTGCCAGCAGTGATGTAGGGGGGACTTCTGTAGGTGAAGCTTTCTTT. It is translated as CASSDVGGTSVGEAFF. The chain has TRBV6-1 and TRBJ1-1; D may be TRBD1 (6 bases). The CDR3 loop spans 16 amino acids. Trimming shortened V by 3 bases and J by 7 bases, and 21 bases separated the two germline ends. Germline V lookup: CDR1 MNHNS, CDR2 SASEGT.

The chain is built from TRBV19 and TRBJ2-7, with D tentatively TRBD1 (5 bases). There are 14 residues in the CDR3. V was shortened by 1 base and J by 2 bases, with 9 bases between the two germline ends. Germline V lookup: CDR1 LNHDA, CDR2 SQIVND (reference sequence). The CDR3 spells CASSIASDTYEQYF. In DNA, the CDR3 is TGTGCCAGTAGTATAGCCTCGGACACCTACGAGCAGTACTTC. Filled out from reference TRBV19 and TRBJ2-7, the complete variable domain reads DGGITQSPKYLFRKEGQNVTLSCEQNLNHDAMYWYRQDPGQGLRLIYYSQIVNDFQKGDIAEGYSVSREKKESFPLTVTSAQKNPTAFYLCASSIASDTYEQYFGPGTRLTVT.

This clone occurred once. The CDR3 loop reads CASSLEQGNPPSPLHF. In nucleotides, the CDR3 is TGTGCCAGCAGCTTGGAACAGGGGAATCCTCCTTCACCCCTCCACTTT. This chain links TRBV5-4 with TRBJ1-6, with 7 positions matching TRBD1. Germline loops: CDR1 SGHNT, CDR2 YYREEE (reference sequence). V trimming: 0 bases; J trimming: 9 bases; junction bases outside the gene matches: 9. This CDR3 has 16 amino acids.

This CDR3 reads CASSQGTGNTIYF. DNA of the CDR3: TGTGCCAGCAGTCAGGGAACTGGAAACACCATATATTTT. The genes are TRBV9 and TRBJ1-3; TRBD1 is a possible D gene (5 bases). Germline CDR1 is SGDLS and CDR2 is YYNGEE. Trimming shortened V by 5 bases and J by 2 bases, and 8 bases separated the two germline ends. This CDR3 comprises 13 residues.

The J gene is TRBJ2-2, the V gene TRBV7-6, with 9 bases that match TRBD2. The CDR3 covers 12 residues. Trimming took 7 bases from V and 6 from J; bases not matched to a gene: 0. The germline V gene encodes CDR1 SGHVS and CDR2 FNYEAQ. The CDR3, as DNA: TGTGCCAGCACTAGCGGGGCCGGGGAGCTGTTTTTT. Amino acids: CASTSGAGELFF.

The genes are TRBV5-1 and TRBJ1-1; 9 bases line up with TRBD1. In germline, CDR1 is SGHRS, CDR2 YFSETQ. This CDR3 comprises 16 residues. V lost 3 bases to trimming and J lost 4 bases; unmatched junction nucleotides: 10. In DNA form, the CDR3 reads TGCGCCAGCAGCTCGGGACAGGGAGGGTCTTTCACTGAAGCTTTCTTT. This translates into CASSSGQGGSFTEAFF.

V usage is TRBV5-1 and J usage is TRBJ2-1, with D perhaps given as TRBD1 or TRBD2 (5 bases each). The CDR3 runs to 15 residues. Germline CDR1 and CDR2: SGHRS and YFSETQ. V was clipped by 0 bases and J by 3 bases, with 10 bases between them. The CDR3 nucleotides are TGCGCCAGCAGCTTGGAGGGGAGTGTCTACAATGAGCAGTTCTTC. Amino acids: CASSLEGSVYNEQFF.

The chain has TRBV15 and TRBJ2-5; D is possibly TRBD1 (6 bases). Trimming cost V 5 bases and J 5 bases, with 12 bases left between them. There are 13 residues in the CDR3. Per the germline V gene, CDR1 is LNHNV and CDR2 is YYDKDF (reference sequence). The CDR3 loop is CATSGNRVETQYF. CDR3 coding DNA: TGTGCCACCAGCGGCAACAGGGTCGAGACCCAGTACTTC.

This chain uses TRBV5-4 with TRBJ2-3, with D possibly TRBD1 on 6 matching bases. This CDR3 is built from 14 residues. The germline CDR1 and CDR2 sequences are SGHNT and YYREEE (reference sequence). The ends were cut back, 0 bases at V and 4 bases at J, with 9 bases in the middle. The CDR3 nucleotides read TGTGCCAGCAGCTTGGTGGACAGACCAGATACGCAGTATTTT. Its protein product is CASSLVDRPDTQYF.

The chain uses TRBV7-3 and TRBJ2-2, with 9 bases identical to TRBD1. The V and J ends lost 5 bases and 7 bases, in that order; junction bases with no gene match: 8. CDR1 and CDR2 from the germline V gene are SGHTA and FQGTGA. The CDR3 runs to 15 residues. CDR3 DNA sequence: TGTGCCAGCAGCCCTACAGGGGGCTCGGTCGGGGAGCTGTTTTTT. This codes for CASSPTGGSVGELFF. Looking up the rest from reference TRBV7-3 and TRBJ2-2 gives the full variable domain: GAGVSQTPSNKVTEKGKYVELRCDPISGHTALYWYRQSLGQGPEFLIYFQGTGAADDSGLPNDRFFAVRPEGSVSTLKIQRTERGDSAVYLCASSPTGGSVGELFFGEGSRLTVL.

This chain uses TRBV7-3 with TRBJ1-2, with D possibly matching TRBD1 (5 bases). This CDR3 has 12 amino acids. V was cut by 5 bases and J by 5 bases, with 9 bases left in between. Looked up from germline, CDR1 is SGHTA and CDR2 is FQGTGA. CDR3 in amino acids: CASSREGYGYTF. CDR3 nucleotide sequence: TGTGCCAGCAGCCGTGAGGGGTATGGCTACACCTTC.

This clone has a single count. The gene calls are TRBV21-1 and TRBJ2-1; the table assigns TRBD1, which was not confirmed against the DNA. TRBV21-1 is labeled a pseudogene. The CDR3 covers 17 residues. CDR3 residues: CASSDGRMQGGINEQFF. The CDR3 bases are TGTGCCAGCAGCGACGGAAGAATGCAGGGGGGAATCAATGAGCAGTTCTTC.